A single sample is the source of the 23 T cell receptor beta chains below, sequenced in a study of siplizumab effects on memory and regulatory T cells (dated by TCRdb to the late 2010s). The method behind the library was the immunoSEQ multiplex PCR assay. TCRdb took over this immuneACCESS table, retaining in-frame rearrangements with V and J assigned. Such tables are incomplete; in checked studies, under half of the missing clones stem from an unresolved V gene, and the remainder is unexplained. Counted in this sample were roughly 100,000 clones; 93% of them appeared once. Together, the top ten hold about 0.62% of the sample. The sample taken for sequencing was Tregs sorted from blood. The receptors originated from a human donor in good health.

This chain uses TRBV29-1 with TRBJ2-7; the D gene is possibly TRBD1 (6 bases). This CDR3 has 11 amino acids. CDR1 and CDR2 from the germline V gene are SQVTM and ANQGSEA. V was cut by 7 bases and J by 5 bases, with 12 bases left in between. The CDR3 DNA reads as TGCAGCGGAACAGGGCCCCACGAGCAGTACTTC. Its protein is CSGTGPHEQYF.

V gene TRBV7-2 combines with J gene TRBJ2-3; D is possibly TRBD1 or TRBD2 (5 bases each). The length of the CDR3 is 12 residues. Germline lookup yields CDR1 SGHTA and CDR2 FQGNSA. The V and J ends lost 5 bases and 5 bases respectively, with 8 bases between them. CDR3 loop: CASSRGVDTQYF. As DNA, the CDR3 is TGTGCCAGCAGCCGAGGGGTAGATACGCAGTATTTT.

The gene calls are TRBV5-1 and TRBJ2-7, with D perhaps matching TRBD2 (7 bases). The CDR3 totals 15 residues. CDR1 is SGHRS and CDR2 is YFSETQ in the germline V gene. Trimming left V 4 bases short and J 7 bases short, with 21 bases between. CDR3 in amino acids: CASSRGAGINPEQYF. In DNA form, the CDR3 reads TGCGCCAGCAGCCGGGGGGCAGGCATTAACCCGGAGCAGTACTTC.

Written as DNA, the CDR3 is TGTGCCACCATCCAGGGGGCTAACTATGGCTACACCTTC. It codes for CATIQGANYGYTF. The chain recombines TRBV6-6 with TRBJ1-2; TRBD1 aligns across 7 bases. The germline CDR1 and CDR2 sequences are MNHNY and SVGAGI (reference sequence). The ends lost 10 bases at V and 0 bases at J; junction bases unmatched: 5. The CDR3 spans 13 residues.

This clone was counted once. In nucleotides, the CDR3 is TGTGCCAGCAGCTTATGGCAGCGGGCTAGCACAGATACGCAGTATTTT. Translated: CASSLWQRASTDTQYF. V gene TRBV5-4 combines with J gene TRBJ2-3; D is perhaps TRBD2 (6 bases). Germline CDR1 and CDR2: SGHNT and YYREEE (reference sequence). The CDR3 has 16 residues. V gave up 2 bases and J gave up 0 bases, with 13 bases separating them. Full variable domain (outside the CDR3, taken from reference TRBV5-4 and TRBJ2-3): ETGVTQSPTHLIKTRGQQVTLRCSSQSGHNTVSWYQQALGQGPQFIFQYYREEENGRGNFPPRFSGLQFPNYSSELNVNALELDDSALYLCASSLWQRASTDTQYFGPGTRLTVL.

The chain joins TRBV6-6 to TRBJ2-7; perhaps TRBD2 as D (5 bases). Germline V lookup: CDR1 MNHNY, CDR2 SVGAGI (reference sequence). Between the trimmed V and J ends, which lost 2 bases and 6 bases, there was a span of 17 bases. The CDR3 length is 15 residues. CDR3 loop: CASSYTRVDVGEQYF. DNA for the CDR3: TGTGCCAGCAGTTACACGAGGGTAGATGTGGGCGAGCAGTACTTC.

The chain recombines TRBV19 with TRBJ1-5; 11 positions match TRBD1. The length of the CDR3 is 16 residues. Germline assignment: CDR1 LNHDA and CDR2 SQIVND (reference sequence). Trimming at V came to 4 bases and at J to 6 bases, leaving 8 bases not matched to a gene. The CDR3 region has the DNA TGTGCCAGTAGTAGGAGGACAGGGGGCTTGGGTCAGCCCCAGCATTTT. This translates into CASSRRTGGLGQPQHF.

V usage is TRBV7-9 and J usage is TRBJ1-4; TRBD1 agrees at 7 bases. V lost 4 bases and J lost 8; bases outside the gene matches: 16. The CDR3 totals 17 residues. Germline values: CDR1 SEHNR, CDR2 FQNEAQ (reference sequence). The CDR3 DNA is TGTGCCAGCAGCTCTACAGGAGGGGGCGAGTGGGGAGAAAAACTGTTTTTT. It yields the protein CASSSTGGGEWGEKLFF.

The chain recombines TRBV5-4 with TRBJ1-2; D call uncertain. V lost 2 bases and J lost 4, with 12 bases in between. Germline CDR1 and CDR2: SGHNT and YYREEE (reference sequence). CDR3 length: 14 amino acids. In DNA form, the CDR3 reads TGTGCCAGCAGCTTCGGGCCGGACGGCTATGGCTACACCTTC. It specifies CASSFGPDGYGYTF.

This clone has only one observation. The J gene is TRBJ2-5, the V gene TRBV27, with TRBD1 matching over 8 bases. This CDR3 comprises 13 residues. CDR1 MNHEY and CDR2 SMNVEV come from the germline V gene (reference sequence). V trimming: 5 bases; J trimming: 4 bases; junction bases outside the gene matches: 3. CDR3 sequence (DNA): TGTGCCAGCAGTCAACAGGGGGGAGAGACCCAGTACTTC. Amino acid sequence: CASSQQGGETQYF.

V usage is TRBV14 and J usage is TRBJ2-3; 9 bases map to TRBD2. The V gene end was trimmed by 4 bases and the J gene end by 7 bases; junction bases not matched to a gene: 15. The V gene's germline CDR1 is SGHDN and CDR2 FVKESK. This CDR3 is 17 amino acids long. The CDR3 region has the DNA TGTGCCAGCAGCCGACTAGGGGCGCGGGGGGGCAAAAATACGCAGTATTTT. Amino acids: CASSRLGARGGKNTQYF. Full variable domain (missing parts from reference TRBV14 and TRBJ2-3): EAGVTQFPSHSVIEKGQTVTLRCDPISGHDNLYWYRRVMGKEIKFLLHFVKESKQDESGMPNNRFLAERTGGTYSTLKVQPAELEDSGVYFCASSRLGARGGKNTQYFGPGTRLTVL.

This sequence joins TRBV6-1 and TRBJ2-1; 9 nucleotides line up with TRBD2. V lost 0 bases, J lost 4 bases, and 4 bases stayed unmatched. Germline CDR1 reads MNHNS; CDR2 reads SASEGT. CDR3 length: 16 residues. CDR3 in DNA: TGTGCCAGCAGTGAAGCGAGCGGGAGGATATACAATGAGCAGTTCTTC. Its translation is CASSEASGRIYNEQFF.

CDR3 loop: CASSLQGGDTAYEQYF. CDR3 sequence (DNA): TGTGCCAGCAGCTTGCAAGGGGGGGACACAGCTTACGAGCAGTACTTC. This sequence joins TRBV5-5 and TRBJ2-7, with D tentatively TRBD2 (7 bases). The CDR3 has 16 residues. Trimming cost V 1 base and J 4 bases, with 18 bases left between them. Germline CDR1 and CDR2: SGHKS and YYEKEE (reference sequence). Using reference TRBV5-5 and TRBJ2-7 for the parts outside the CDR3, the full variable domain is DAGVTQSPTHLIKTRGQQVTLRCSPISGHKSVSWYQQVLGQGPQFIFQYYEKEERGRGNFPDRFSARQFPNYSSELNVNALLLGDSALYLCASSLQGGDTAYEQYFGPGTRLTVT.

The chain couples TRBV7-2 to TRBJ2-7; the D gene is possibly TRBD2 (6 bases). CDR3 length: 15 residues. Germline-derived CDR1 and CDR2 are SGHTA and FQGNSA. Trimming removed 1 base from V and 4 bases from J, with 14 bases in between. The CDR3 nucleotides read TGTGCCAGCAGCTTAGATCCGGGAGTAGGTTACGAGCAGTACTTC. It yields the protein CASSLDPGVGYEQYF.

The chain employs TRBV4-1 and TRBJ1-2, with D unclear. The CDR3 runs 15 residues. V lost 0 bases and J lost 4, with 12 bases in between. In germline, CDR1 is MGHRA, CDR2 YSYEKL. CDR3 in amino acids: CASSQDLVGLYGYTF. The DNA for the CDR3 is TGCGCCAGCAGCCAAGATCTAGTCGGACTCTATGGCTACACCTTC.

V gene TRBV7-2 combines with J gene TRBJ2-1, with D hard to call. Germline assignment: CDR1 SGHTA and CDR2 FQGNSA. V was cut by 1 base and J by 5 bases, with 12 bases left in between. The CDR3 covers 15 residues. The CDR3 is CASSLVGRLNNEQFF. The CDR3 DNA follows: TGTGCCAGCAGCTTAGTAGGTCGCTTGAACAATGAGCAGTTCTTC.

This rearrangement joins TRBV9 to TRBJ2-7, with D maybe TRBD1 (5 bases). CDR1 SGDLS and CDR2 YYNGEE come from the germline V gene. Trimming took off 0 bases at V and 7 bases at J, with 14 bases between the two ends. The CDR3 spans 14 residues. The CDR3 sequence is CASSVEGYPGEQYF. CDR3 sequence (DNA): TGTGCCAGCAGCGTAGAGGGCTACCCAGGGGAGCAGTACTTC.

J is TRBJ1-6 and V is TRBV5-1, with D maybe TRBD1 (5 bases). Germline V gene lookup returns CDR1 SGHRS and CDR2 YFSETQ. Trimming took 3 bases from V and 5 from J, leaving 9 bases between them. This CDR3 comprises 14 residues. In DNA, the CDR3 is TGCGCCAGCAGCTCGCTAGGGGATAATTCACCCCTCCACTTT. Translated, it gives CASSSLGDNSPLHF.

This rearrangement joins TRBV5-1 to TRBJ1-2; no clear D gene. The V end lost 3 bases, the J end lost 0 bases, and 9 bases lay between the germline ends. The CDR3 totals 14 residues. Germline V gives CDR1 SGHRS, CDR2 YFSETQ. CDR3 amino acids: CASSYQEPNYGYTF. The CDR3, as DNA: TGCGCCAGCAGCTACCAGGAACCTAACTATGGCTACACCTTC.

V is TRBV6-5 and J is TRBJ1-1; D not certain. CDR1 and CDR2 from the germline V gene are MNHEY and SVGAGI. The length of the CDR3 is 14 residues. V lost 6 bases to trimming and J lost 7 bases, with 18 bases between them. CDR3: CASRLTPGVDEAFF. CDR3 DNA sequence: TGTGCCAGCAGACTAACTCCGGGCGTCGATGAAGCTTTCTTT.

V gene TRBV6-1 combines with J gene TRBJ2-4, with 10 nucleotides matching TRBD1. Germline V gives CDR1 MNHNS, CDR2 SASEGT. The CDR3 has 18 amino acids. J gave up 1 base and V 4 bases, and 10 bases lay outside the gene matches. The CDR3 sequence: CASSARRTGGFAKNIQYF. For the CDR3, the DNA is TGTGCCAGCAGTGCAAGGAGGACAGGGGGATTCGCCAAAAACATTCAGTACTTC.

Remarks on this clone: The junction does not match germline at one end; this may be a read error. The genes are TRBV15 and TRBJ2-3; 8 bases map to TRBD1. Germline CDR1 reads LNHNV; CDR2 reads YYDKDF (reference sequence). This CDR3 has 14 residues. The CDR3 nucleotides read TGTGCCACCGGCAGGGGGCCCCTCACAGATACGCAGTATTTT. As protein: CATGRGPLTDTQYF.

This clone has just a few counts. The chain joins TRBV30 to TRBJ1-5; no firm D call. The CDR3 runs 15 residues. Trimming removed 2 bases at V and 0 bases at J, with 11 bases between. Germline-derived CDR1 and CDR2 are GTSNPN and SVGIG (reference sequence). CDR3 DNA sequence: TGTGCCTGGAGTAGGCGGGGTTATAGCAATCAGCCCCAGCATTTT. Translated: CAWSRRGYSNQPQHF.